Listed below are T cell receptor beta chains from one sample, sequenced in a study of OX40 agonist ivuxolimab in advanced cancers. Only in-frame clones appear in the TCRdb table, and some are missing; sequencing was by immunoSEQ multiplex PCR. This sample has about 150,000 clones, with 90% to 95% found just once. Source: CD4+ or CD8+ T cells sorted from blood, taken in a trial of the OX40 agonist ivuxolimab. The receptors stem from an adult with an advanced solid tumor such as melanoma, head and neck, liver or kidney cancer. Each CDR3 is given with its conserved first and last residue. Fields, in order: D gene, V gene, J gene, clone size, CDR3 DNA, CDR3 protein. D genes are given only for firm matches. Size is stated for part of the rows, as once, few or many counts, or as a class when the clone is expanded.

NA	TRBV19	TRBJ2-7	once	TGTGCCAGTAGTATAGATCCGGGGACCTACGAGCAGTACTTC	CASSIDPGTYEQYF
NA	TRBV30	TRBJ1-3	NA	TGTGCCTCCCCCGGGCAGTCTGGAAACACCATATATTTT	CASPGQSGNTIYF
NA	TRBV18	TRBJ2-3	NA	TGTGCCAGCTCACCGCCAACTAGCACAGATACGCAGTATTTT	CASSPPTSTDTQYF
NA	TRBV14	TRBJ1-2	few	TGTGCCAGCAGCCCCCAATTGGGTTTGTACGGCTACACCTTC	CASSPQLGLYGYTF
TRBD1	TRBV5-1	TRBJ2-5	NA	TGCGCCAGCAGCTTGGGTACAGGGGGCAGCGAGACCCAGTACTTC	CASSLGTGGSETQYF
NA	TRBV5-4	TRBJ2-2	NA	TGTGCCAGCAGCTCTTCGCGGGGGCTTTCGAACACCGGGGAGCTGTTTTTT	CASSSSRGLSNTGELFF
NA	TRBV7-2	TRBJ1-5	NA	TGTGCCAGCAGCTCGAATCCGGGTCCAAGCAATCAGCCCCAGCATTTT	CASSSNPGPSNQPQHF
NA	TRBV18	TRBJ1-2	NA	TGTGCCAGCTCGTTTCGACAGGCGAATCACTATGGCTACACCTTC	CASSFRQANHYGYTF
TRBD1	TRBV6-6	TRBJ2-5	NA	TGTGCCAGCAGTCCCGGGACAGGGCTAAAGGTTCAGTACTTC	CASSPGTGLKVQYF
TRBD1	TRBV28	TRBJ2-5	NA	TGTGCCAGCAGTCCGCGTGGCAGGGGGCAGGGAGAGACCCAGTACTTC	CASSPRGRGQGETQYF
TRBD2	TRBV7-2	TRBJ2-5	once	TGTGCCAGCAGCTACAGACTAGCGGGAGGGGAGACCCAGTACTTC	CASSYRLAGGETQYF
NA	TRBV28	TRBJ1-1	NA	TGTGCCAGCACCACTGGTGGCTCCTGGGGTGAAGCTTTCTTT	CASTTGGSWGEAFF
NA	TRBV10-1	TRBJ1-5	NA	TGCGCCAGCAGCCCTGGAGGCCATAGCAATCAGCCCCAGCATTTT	CASSPGGHSNQPQHF
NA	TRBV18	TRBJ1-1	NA	TGTGCCAGCTCACTCGACCGGAGGACTGAAGCTTTCTTT	CASSLDRRTEAFF
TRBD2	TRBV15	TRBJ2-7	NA	TGTGCCACCAGTAGCGGGTACAGCTCCTACGAGCAGTACTTC	CATSSGYSSYEQYF
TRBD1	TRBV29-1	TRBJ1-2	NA	TGCAGCGTTACCCCTCCGGGACAGGGGAACTATGGCTACACCTTC	CSVTPPGQGNYGYTF
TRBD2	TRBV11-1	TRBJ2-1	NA	TGTGCCAGCAGCCTTGGGACTAGCGCCAATGAGCAGTTCTTC	CASSLGTSANEQFF
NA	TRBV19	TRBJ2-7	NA	TGTGCCAGTAGCAATACAGGGACGCGACCCTACGAGCAGTACTTC	CASSNTGTRPYEQYF
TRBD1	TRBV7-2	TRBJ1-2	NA	TGTGCCAGCAGCCGCTTCCAGGGGGCTAACTATGGCTACACCTTC	CASSRFQGANYGYTF
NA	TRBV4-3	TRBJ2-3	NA	TGCGCCAGCAGCCAAGATGGGCCGAGGGATACAGATACGCAGTATTTT	CASSQDGPRDTDTQYF
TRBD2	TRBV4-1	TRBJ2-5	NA	TGCGCCAGCAGTCTACTTAGCGGGGGGACGAACCAAGGGACCCAGTACTTC	CASSLLSGGTNQGTQYF
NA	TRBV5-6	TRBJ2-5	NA	TGTGCCAGCAGCTCGGGGTTCCAAGAGACCCAGTACTTC	CASSSGFQETQYF
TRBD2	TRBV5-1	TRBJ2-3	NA	TGCGCCAGCAGCTTGGGACTAGCACTTAGCACAGATACGCAGTATTTT	CASSLGLALSTDTQYF
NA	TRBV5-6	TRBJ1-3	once	TGTGCCAGCAGCCCCGGACCCTCTGGAAACACCATATATTTT	CASSPGPSGNTIYF
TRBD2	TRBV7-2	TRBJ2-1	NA	TGTGCCAGCAGCGTTAGCGGGAGCTCCTACAATGAGCAGTTCTTC	CASSVSGSSYNEQFF
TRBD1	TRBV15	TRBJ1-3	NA	TGTGCCACCAGCGAGAGTTGGCAGGGGGCTAGAAACACCATATATTTT	CATSESWQGARNTIYF
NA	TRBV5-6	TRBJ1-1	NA	TGTGCCAGCAGCTTGGGGGGTGACAGTTCCACTGAAGCTTTCTTT	CASSLGGDSSTEAFF
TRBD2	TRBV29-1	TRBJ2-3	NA	TGCAGCTCCCTTCTTAGCGGGAGTAGCACAGATACGCAGTATTTT	CSSLLSGSSTDTQYF
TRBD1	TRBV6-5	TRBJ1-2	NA	TGTGCCAGCAGCCCGACAGGGGCCGGCTATGGCTACACCTTC	CASSPTGAGYGYTF
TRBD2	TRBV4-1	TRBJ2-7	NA	TGCGCCAGCAGCCAGGCTAGCGGGGGCCCCCCCCGCGAGCAGTACTTC	CASSQASGGPPREQYF
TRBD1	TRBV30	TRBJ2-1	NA	TGTGCCTGGAGAAACCCCGGGACAGGGTTTTACAATGAGCAGTTCTTC	CAWRNPGTGFYNEQFF
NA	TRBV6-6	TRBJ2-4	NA	TGTGCCAGCAGTTGGACGGGGGTAAACATTCAGTACTTC	CASSWTGVNIQYF
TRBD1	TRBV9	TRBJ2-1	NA	TGTGCCAGCAGCGCCCGGGGACAGAGCTCCTACAATGAGCAGTTCTTC	CASSARGQSSYNEQFF
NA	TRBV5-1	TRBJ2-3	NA	TGCGCCAGCAGCTTGTACGGGCTGAGGGTTGATAGCACAGATACGCAGTATTTT	CASSLYGLRVDSTDTQYF
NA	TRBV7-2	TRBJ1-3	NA	TGTGCCAGCAGCTTCTCAGGGGCCGTCTCTGGAAACACCATATATTTT	CASSFSGAVSGNTIYF
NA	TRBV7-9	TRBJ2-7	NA	TGTGCCAGCAGCCTGGACTACTTAAGCGAGCAGTACTTC	CASSLDYLSEQYF
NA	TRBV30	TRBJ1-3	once	TGTGCCTGGAGTGTACCGGGGGCTGGAAACACCATATATTTT	CAWSVPGAGNTIYF
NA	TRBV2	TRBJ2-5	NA	TGTGCCAGCAGTGGGACAGATCAAGAGACCCAGTACTTC	CASSGTDQETQYF
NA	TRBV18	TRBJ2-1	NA	TGTGCCAGCTCACCCCCGTCAGTCAATGAGCAGTTCTTC	CASSPPSVNEQFF
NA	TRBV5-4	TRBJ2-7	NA	TGTGCCAGCAGCTCGAAACTCGGGACGGGGCTAACCACCTACGAGCAGTACTTC	CASSSKLGTGLTTYEQYF
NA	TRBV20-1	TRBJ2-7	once	TGCAGTGCTAGCAAGGGCTACGAGCAGTACTTC	CSASKGYEQYF